Listed here are 29 T cell receptor beta chains from one sample, sequenced in a study of technical replicates of blood from a few donors. Some clones are missing from TCRdb's copy, which holds only in-frame ones; the method was immunoSEQ multiplex PCR. The sample includes about 82,000 clones, 96% of them seen just once. Sequencing was carried out using T cells isolated from PBMCs. The receptors stem from a human donor in good health.

The gene calls are TRBV4-2 and TRBJ2-7, with 8 bases that match TRBD1. From germline, CDR1 is LGHNA and CDR2 YNFKEQ. CDR3 length equals 16 residues. V was pared by 5 bases and J by 5 bases, with 14 bases of the junction left unmatched. The CDR3 DNA is TGTGCCAGCAGCTCCCAACAGGGGGGAACCTTCAACGAGCAGTACTTC. Translating gives CASSSQQGGTFNEQYF.

Written as DNA, the CDR3 is TGTGCCAGCAGCTTATCACTAGCGGGGCGGACTAGCTCCTACAATGAGCAGTTCTTC. Translation: CASSLSLAGRTSSYNEQFF. The J gene is TRBJ2-1, the V gene TRBV7-2, with 10 bases fitting TRBD2. The CDR3 is made up of 19 amino acids. Germline lookup yields CDR1 SGHTA and CDR2 FQGNSA. J gave up 0 bases and V 2 bases, and 10 bases lay outside the gene matches.

V gene TRBV5-6 combines with J gene TRBJ2-7, with 11 bases lining up with TRBD2. Germline-derived CDR1 and CDR2 are SGHDT and YYEEEE. The ends lost 2 bases at V and 5 bases at J; junction bases unmatched: 9. CDR3 size: 16 residues. This CDR3 is CASSFARLAGGHEQYF. Here the CDR3 DNA reads TGTGCCAGCAGCTTCGCGAGGTTAGCGGGAGGGCACGAGCAGTACTTC. The full variable domain, with the rest looked up from reference TRBV5-6 and TRBJ2-7, is DAGVTQSPTHLIKTRGQQVTLRCSPKSGHDTVSWYQQALGQGPQFIFQYYEEEERQRGNFPDRFSGHQFPNYSSELNVNALLLGDSALYLCASSFARLAGGHEQYFGPGTRLTVT.

This chain links TRBV6-1 with TRBJ2-3; 8 positions agree with TRBD2. The junction had 8 bases not matched to a gene; V was cut back by 7 bases and J by 5 bases. Germline V gene data show CDR1 as MNHNS and CDR2 as SASEGT. CDR3 length equals 14 residues. The CDR3 nucleotides read TGTGCCAGCATCTATAGCGGGAAATTAGATACGCAGTATTTT. As protein: CASIYSGKLDTQYF.

J is TRBJ2-3 and V is TRBV7-3; 7 nucleotides agree with TRBD2. The CDR3 loop spans 15 amino acids. Trimming removed 2 bases from V and 5 bases from J; junction bases left unmatched: 7. CDR1 and CDR2 (germline): SGHTA, FQGTGA. CDR3 nucleotide sequence: TGTGCCAGCAGCTTAGCCCTGGGACTACGAGATACGCAGTATTTT. This codes for CASSLALGLRDTQYF.

The rearrangement joins TRBV6-5 to TRBJ2-7; 7 nucleotides match TRBD1. CDR3 length: 13 residues. V lost 9 bases to trimming and J lost 3 bases; unmatched junction nucleotides: 8. CDR1 and CDR2 (germline): MNHEY, SVGAGI. As DNA, the CDR3 is TGTGCCAGTCCCCGGGACAGAGACTACGAGCAGTACTTC. Translated, it gives CASPRDRDYEQYF.

This clone has just a few counts. This rearrangement joins TRBV6-5 to TRBJ1-1; TRBD1 aligns across 7 bases. Trimming cost V 5 bases and J 8 bases; bases outside gene matches: 5. This CDR3 is built from 12 residues. Looked up from germline, CDR1 is MNHEY and CDR2 is SVGAGI. Written as DNA, the CDR3 is TGTGCCAGCAGTACTGGGACAGCAGAAGCTTTCTTT. Translated, it gives CASSTGTAEAFF.

This chain joins TRBV5-1 and TRBJ2-1, with TRBD1 as a possible D gene (5 bases). V shed 6 bases and J shed 0 bases, with 10 bases lying between them. The CDR3 has 14 residues. The germline CDR1 and CDR2 sequences are SGHRS and YFSETQ. CDR3 coding DNA: TGCGCCAGCATCCGGACAAACTCCTACAATGAGCAGTTCTTC. This encodes CASIRTNSYNEQFF.

The chain links TRBV7-2 to TRBJ2-7; 14 bases are shared with TRBD2. CDR1 and CDR2 from the germline V gene are SGHTA and FQGNSA. The CDR3 contains 17 residues. The ends lost 5 bases at V and 6 bases at J; junction bases unmatched: 12. The chain's CDR3 is CASSARGTSGRGSEQYF. The CDR3 DNA reads TGTGCCAGCAGCGCGAGGGGGACTAGCGGGAGAGGATCCGAGCAGTACTTC.

The chain recombines TRBV7-3 with TRBJ1-1; 7 bases align to TRBD1. This CDR3 is built from 15 residues. Germline V gene lookup returns CDR1 SGHTA and CDR2 FQGTGA. The V and J ends lost 5 bases and 0 bases, in that order; junction bases with no gene match: 6. The CDR3 DNA is TGTGCCAGCAGCGATTCCGGGACAGTGAACACTGAAGCTTTCTTT. Translated, it gives CASSDSGTVNTEAFF.

The V call is TRBV5-1, the J call TRBJ2-3; no clear D gene. The CDR3 runs to 16 residues. The germline V and J ends were trimmed by 2 bases and 3 bases, with 16 bases remaining between them. The germline gives CDR1 SGHRS, CDR2 YFSETQ. The CDR3 here is CASSFVLSLETDTQYF. The CDR3, as DNA: TGCGCCAGCAGCTTTGTATTGTCTCTGGAGACAGATACGCAGTATTTT. The variable domain in full, completed from reference TRBV5-1 and TRBJ2-3, reads KAGVTQTPRYLIKTRGQQVTLSCSPISGHRSVSWYQQTPGQGLQFLFEYFSETQRNKGNFPGRFSGRQFSNSRSEMNVSTLELGDSALYLCASSFVLSLETDTQYFGPGTRLTVL.

V gene TRBV2 combines with J gene TRBJ1-4, with a tentative D call TRBD1 (6 bases). The CDR3 is 17 residues long. Trimming removed 0 bases from V and 7 bases from J, with 18 bases in between. In germline, CDR1 is SNHLY, CDR2 FYNNEI. The DNA for the CDR3 is TGTGCCAGCAGTGAAGCCGTGGTTACAGGGAAAAGTGAAAAACTGTTTTTT. Residues: CASSEAVVTGKSEKLFF. The variable domain in full, with the rest retrieved from reference TRBV2 and TRBJ1-4, is EPEVTQTPSHQVTQMGQEVILRCVPISNHLYFYWYRQILGQKVEFLVSFYNNEISEKSEIFDDQFSVERPDGSNFTLKIRSTKLEDSAMYFCASSEAVVTGKSEKLFFGSGTQLSVL.

The chain joins TRBV6-6 to TRBJ1-1, with D hard to call. This CDR3 spans 11 amino acids. V lost 2 bases, J lost 4 bases, and 2 bases lay in between. In germline, CDR1 is MNHNY, CDR2 SVGAGI (reference sequence). CDR3 amino acids: CASSYLTEAFF. The CDR3 nucleotides read TGTGCCAGCAGTTACCTCACTGAAGCTTTCTTT.

This chain connects TRBV4-1 to TRBJ1-5; a possible D gene is TRBD1 (6 bases). Looked up from germline, CDR1 is MGHRA and CDR2 is YSYEKL. Between the trimmed V and J ends, which lost 2 bases and 7 bases, there was a span of 12 bases. The CDR3 length is 14 residues. The CDR3 bases are TGCGCCAGCAGCCAAACAGGGCTTCGGCAGCCCCAGCATTTT. Its protein is CASSQTGLRQPQHF.

V gene TRBV2 combines with J gene TRBJ1-2; unclear D gene. The germline CDR1 and CDR2 sequences are SNHLY and FYNNEI. V was pared by 4 bases and J by 11 bases, with 8 bases between. This CDR3 is built from 10 residues. CDR3 in DNA: TGTGCCAGCAGTGGGCCGATATACACCTTC. This codes for CASSGPIYTF.

The chain has TRBV27 and TRBJ2-7, with D possibly TRBD1 on 5 matching bases. Germline loops: CDR1 MNHEY, CDR2 SMNVEV (reference sequence). V was trimmed by 5 bases and J by 3 bases, leaving 11 bases between them. CDR3 length: 13 residues. The CDR3 region is CASSTTASYEQYF. The CDR3 nucleotides read TGTGCCAGCAGTACGACAGCCAGCTACGAGCAGTACTTC.

This clone has only one observation. The rearrangement joins TRBV30 to TRBJ1-2; 9 bases align to TRBD1. The CDR3 is 16 amino acids. V shed 4 bases, J shed 0 bases, and the junction held 9 bases outside the gene matches. Germline V lookup: CDR1 GTSNPN, CDR2 SVGIG (reference sequence). The CDR3 region has the DNA TGTGCCTGGATTTGGACAGGGGCCCCAACTAACTATGGCTACACCTTC. The encoded protein is CAWIWTGAPTNYGYTF.

J is TRBJ2-7 and V is TRBV5-1; the match to TRBD1 covers 7 bases. The CDR3 runs to 15 residues. The J segment lost 2 bases and the V segment lost 6 bases, leaving 11 bases of the junction unmatched. Germline assignment: CDR1 SGHRS and CDR2 YFSETQ. CDR3 region: CASTQFPGQTYEQYF. The CDR3 DNA sequence: TGCGCCAGCACACAGTTTCCGGGACAGACCTACGAGCAGTACTTC.

This rearrangement joins TRBV7-9 to TRBJ2-7; 8 bases agree with TRBD2. The CDR3 has 15 residues. Germline V lookup: CDR1 SEHNR, CDR2 FQNEAQ (reference sequence). Trimming took 5 bases from V and 7 from J; bases not matched to a gene: 13. Written as DNA, the CDR3 is TGTGCCAGCAGCCTCACCGGGACTAGTACGTCGGAGCAGTACTTC. The encoded protein is CASSLTGTSTSEQYF. The full variable domain, its missing parts supplied by reference TRBV7-9 and TRBJ2-7, is DTGVSQNPRHKITKRGQNVTFRCDPISEHNRLYWYRQTLGQGPEFLTYFQNEAQLEKSRLLSDRFSAERPKGSFSTLEIQRTEQGDSAMYLCASSLTGTSTSEQYFGPGTRLTVT.

This clone has just one count. V usage is TRBV7-9 and J usage is TRBJ2-2; tentatively, D is TRBD1 (5 bases). V gave up 10 bases and J gave up 3 bases, with 18 bases separating them. The CDR3 has 15 residues. Germline V gives CDR1 SEHNR, CDR2 FQNEAQ (reference sequence). CDR3 sequence: CATQISGHYTGELFF. Here the CDR3 DNA reads TGTGCCACTCAAATCTCAGGGCACTACACCGGGGAGCTGTTTTTT.

This clone was seen a few times. The V call is TRBV30, the J call TRBJ1-3, with 9 bases fitting TRBD1. Germline trimming cut 1 base from V and 0 bases from J; bases unmatched to any gene: 10. The length of the CDR3 is 18 residues. Germline V gives CDR1 GTSNPN, CDR2 SVGIG (reference sequence). The CDR3 is CAWSEWTGDFLSGNTIYF. The CDR3 DNA reads TGTGCCTGGAGTGAATGGACAGGGGACTTCCTCTCTGGAAACACCATATATTTT.

The J gene is TRBJ1-2, the V gene TRBV4-3, with D possibly matching TRBD1 (6 bases). Germline values: CDR1 LGHNA, CDR2 YSLEER. The germline V and J ends were trimmed by 3 bases and 0 bases, with 11 bases remaining between them. This CDR3 spans 15 amino acids. In nucleotides, the CDR3 is TGCGCCAGCAGCCAGTACGGGACATCTAACTATGGCTACACCTTC. Encoded protein: CASSQYGTSNYGYTF.

The chain employs TRBV5-8 and TRBJ2-1, with D perhaps TRBD1 (6 bases). V lost 2 bases, J lost 5 bases, and 11 bases lay in between. The CDR3 runs to 14 residues. Germline V lookup: CDR1 SGHTS, CDR2 YDEGEE. CDR3 sequence: CASSLGQQNNEQFF. CDR3 sequence (DNA): TGTGCCAGCAGCTTAGGACAGCAGAACAATGAGCAGTTCTTC.

The DNA for the CDR3 is TGCGCCAGCAGCTTGGATACGATTGGACAGGGAAATTATGGCTACACCTTC. This gives the protein CASSLDTIGQGNYGYTF. The chain uses TRBV5-1 and TRBJ1-2; 8 bases match TRBD1. The germline V gene encodes CDR1 SGHRS and CDR2 YFSETQ. CDR3 length: 17 residues. The V segment lost 0 bases and the J segment 5 bases; nucleotides outside the gene matches: 12.

This clone was picked up a small number of times. This sequence joins TRBV27 and TRBJ2-2, with 7 bases matching TRBD1. The CDR3 totals 15 residues. From germline, CDR1 is MNHEY and CDR2 SMNVEV (reference sequence). V was pared by 7 bases and J by 2 bases, with 7 bases of the junction left unmatched. As DNA, the CDR3 is TGTGCCAGCAACTCCGGACAGGATAACACCGGGGAGCTGTTTTTT. It yields the protein CASNSGQDNTGELFF.

V is TRBV25-1 and J is TRBJ2-1, with TRBD2 matching 10 bases. In germline, CDR1 is MGHDK, CDR2 SYGVNS. The trim removed 6 bases at V and 8 bases at J, leaving 10 bases unmatched. The CDR3 extends over 15 amino acids. The CDR3 DNA is TGTGCCAGCAGCGAAACACTAGCGGGATACGATGAGCAGTTCTTC. Its protein is CASSETLAGYDEQFF. Filled out from reference TRBV25-1 and TRBJ2-1, the complete variable domain reads EADIYQTPRYLVIGTGKKITLECSQTMGHDKMYWYQQDPGMELHLIHYSYGVNSTEKGDLSSESTVSRIRTEHFPLTLESARPSHTSQYLCASSETLAGYDEQFFGPGTRLTVL.

The J gene is TRBJ1-2, the V gene TRBV28; D is ambiguous. The CDR3 spans 15 residues. V lost 5 bases to trimming and J lost 4 bases, with 17 bases between them. Germline V lookup: CDR1 MDHEN, CDR2 SYDVKM. In DNA form, the CDR3 reads TGTGCCAGCAGTCCATTATTGACAAACCCCTATGGCTACACCTTC. This codes for CASSPLLTNPYGYTF.

This chain uses TRBV27 with TRBJ1-2; a weak D match, TRBD1 (5 bases). V lost 1 base and J 1 base, leaving 16 bases between the germline ends. Germline V CDR1 and CDR2: MNHEY, SMNVEV (reference sequence). The CDR3 has 17 residues. The CDR3 region is CASSLFPTRQLNYGYTF. The CDR3 DNA sequence: TGTGCCAGCAGTTTATTCCCCACTCGACAGCTTAACTATGGCTACACCTTC.

V is TRBV14 and J is TRBJ2-7; 14 bases are shared with TRBD2. V gave up 3 bases and J gave up 4 bases; unmatched junction bases: 2. CDR1 SGHDN and CDR2 FVKESK come from the germline V gene. The CDR3 length is 15 residues. CDR3 in amino acids: CASSQGLAGDYEQYF. The CDR3, as DNA: TGTGCCAGCAGCCAGGGACTAGCGGGAGATTACGAGCAGTACTTC. Using reference TRBV14 and TRBJ2-7 for the parts outside the CDR3, the full variable domain is EAGVTQFPSHSVIEKGQTVTLRCDPISGHDNLYWYRRVMGKEIKFLLHFVKESKQDESGMPNNRFLAERTGGTYSTLKVQPAELEDSGVYFCASSQGLAGDYEQYFGPGTRLTVT.